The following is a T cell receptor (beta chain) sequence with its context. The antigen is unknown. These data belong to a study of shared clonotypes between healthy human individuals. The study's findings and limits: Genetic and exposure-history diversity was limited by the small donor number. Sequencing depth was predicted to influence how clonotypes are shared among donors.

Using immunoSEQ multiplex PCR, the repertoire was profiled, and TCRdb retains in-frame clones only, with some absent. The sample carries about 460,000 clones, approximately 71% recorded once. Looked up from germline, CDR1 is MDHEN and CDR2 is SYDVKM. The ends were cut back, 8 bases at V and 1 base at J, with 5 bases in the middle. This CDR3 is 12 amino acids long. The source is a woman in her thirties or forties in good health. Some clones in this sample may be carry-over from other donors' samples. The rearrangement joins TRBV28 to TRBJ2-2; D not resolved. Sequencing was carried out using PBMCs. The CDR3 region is CASQRNTGELFF. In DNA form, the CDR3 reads TGTGCCAGCCAACGGAACACCGGGGAGCTGTTTTTT. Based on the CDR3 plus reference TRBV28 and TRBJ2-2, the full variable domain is DVKVTQSSRYLVKRTGEKVFLECVQDMDHENMFWYRQDPGLGLRLIYFSYDVKMKEKGDIPEGYSVSREKKERFSLILESASTNQTSMYLCASQRNTGELFFGEGSRLTVL.